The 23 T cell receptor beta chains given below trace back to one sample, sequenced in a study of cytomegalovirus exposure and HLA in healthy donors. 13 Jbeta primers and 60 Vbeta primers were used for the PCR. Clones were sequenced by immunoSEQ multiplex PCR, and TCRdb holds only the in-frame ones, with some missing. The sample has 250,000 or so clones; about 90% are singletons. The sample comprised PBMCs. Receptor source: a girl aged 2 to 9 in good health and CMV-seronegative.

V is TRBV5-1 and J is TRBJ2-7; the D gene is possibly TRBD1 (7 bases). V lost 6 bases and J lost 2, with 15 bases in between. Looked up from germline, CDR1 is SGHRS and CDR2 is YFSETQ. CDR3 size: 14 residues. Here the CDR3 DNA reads TGCGCCAGCACCCCCCAGGGGGGACCCTACGAGCAGTACTTC. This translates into CASTPQGGPYEQYF.

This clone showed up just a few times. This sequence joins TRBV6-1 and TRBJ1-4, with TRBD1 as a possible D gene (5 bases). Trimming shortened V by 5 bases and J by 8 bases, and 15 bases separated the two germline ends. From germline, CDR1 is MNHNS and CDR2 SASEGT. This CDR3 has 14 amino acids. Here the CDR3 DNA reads TGTGCCAGCAGTCCGGGGGGTTGGGGGGAAAAACTGTTTTTT. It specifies CASSPGGWGEKLFF.

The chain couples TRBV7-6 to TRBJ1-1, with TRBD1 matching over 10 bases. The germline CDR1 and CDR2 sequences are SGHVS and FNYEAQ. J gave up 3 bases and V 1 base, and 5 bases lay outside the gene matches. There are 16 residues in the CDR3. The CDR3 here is CASSLGQGAVYTEAFF. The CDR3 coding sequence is TGTGCCAGCAGCTTAGGACAGGGGGCTGTGTACACTGAAGCTTTCTTT. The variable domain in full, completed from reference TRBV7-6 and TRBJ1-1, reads GAGVSQSPRYKVTKRGQDVALRCDPISGHVSLYWYRQALGQGPEFLTYFNYEAQQDKSGLPNDRFSAERPEGSISTLTIQRTEQRDSAMYRCASSLGQGAVYTEAFFGQGTRLTVV.

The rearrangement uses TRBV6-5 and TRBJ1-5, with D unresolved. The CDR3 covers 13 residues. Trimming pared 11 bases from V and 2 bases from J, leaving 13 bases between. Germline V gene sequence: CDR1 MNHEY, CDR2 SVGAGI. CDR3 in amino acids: CACGEGGNQPQHF. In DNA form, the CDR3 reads TGTGCCTGTGGTGAGGGTGGCAATCAGCCCCAGCATTTT.

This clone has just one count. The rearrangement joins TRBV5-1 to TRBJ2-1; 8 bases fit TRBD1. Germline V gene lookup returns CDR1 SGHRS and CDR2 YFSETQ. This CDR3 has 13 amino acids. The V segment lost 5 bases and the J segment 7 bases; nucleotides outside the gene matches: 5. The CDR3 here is CASRGTGRNEQFF. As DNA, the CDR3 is TGCGCCAGCAGAGGGACAGGAAGGAATGAGCAGTTCTTC.

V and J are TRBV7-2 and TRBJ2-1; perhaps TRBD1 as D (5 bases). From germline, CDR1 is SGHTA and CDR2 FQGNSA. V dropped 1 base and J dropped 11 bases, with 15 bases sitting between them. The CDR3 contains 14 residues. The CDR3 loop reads CASSLVGAGKKQFF. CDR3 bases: TGTGCCAGCAGCTTAGTTGGGGCTGGCAAAAAGCAGTTCTTC.

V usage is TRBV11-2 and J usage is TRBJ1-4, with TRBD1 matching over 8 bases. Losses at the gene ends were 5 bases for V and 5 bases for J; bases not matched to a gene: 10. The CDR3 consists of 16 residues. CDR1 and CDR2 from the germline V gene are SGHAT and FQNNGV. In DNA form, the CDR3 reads TGTGCCAGCAGCCCCCTTCGGGACAGGCGAAATGAAAAACTGTTTTTT. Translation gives CASSPLRDRRNEKLFF.

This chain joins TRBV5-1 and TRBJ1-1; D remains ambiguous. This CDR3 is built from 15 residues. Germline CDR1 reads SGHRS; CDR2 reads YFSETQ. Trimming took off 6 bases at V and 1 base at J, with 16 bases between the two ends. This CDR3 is CASTSRPEGNTEAFF. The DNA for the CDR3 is TGCGCCAGCACCAGTAGACCGGAGGGGAACACTGAAGCTTTCTTT.

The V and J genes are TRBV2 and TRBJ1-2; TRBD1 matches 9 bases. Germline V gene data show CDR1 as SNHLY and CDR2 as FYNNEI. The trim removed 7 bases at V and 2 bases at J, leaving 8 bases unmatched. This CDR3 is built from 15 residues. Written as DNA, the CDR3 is TGTGCCAGCAAAGGGGTCACAGGGGGCAACTATGGCTACACCTTC. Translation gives CASKGVTGGNYGYTF.

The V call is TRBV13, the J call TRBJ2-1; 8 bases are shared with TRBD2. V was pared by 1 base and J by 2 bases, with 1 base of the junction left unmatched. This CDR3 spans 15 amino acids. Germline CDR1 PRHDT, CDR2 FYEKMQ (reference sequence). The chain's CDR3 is CASSLVAGTYNEQFF. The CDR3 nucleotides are TGTGCCAGCAGCTTAGTAGCGGGAACCTACAATGAGCAGTTCTTC.

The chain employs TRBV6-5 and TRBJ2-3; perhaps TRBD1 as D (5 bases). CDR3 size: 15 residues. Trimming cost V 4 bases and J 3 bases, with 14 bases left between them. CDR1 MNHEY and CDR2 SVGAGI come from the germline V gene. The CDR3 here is CASSSRQPGTDTQYF. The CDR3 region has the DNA TGTGCCAGCAGTTCTCGACAGCCAGGGACAGATACGCAGTATTTT.

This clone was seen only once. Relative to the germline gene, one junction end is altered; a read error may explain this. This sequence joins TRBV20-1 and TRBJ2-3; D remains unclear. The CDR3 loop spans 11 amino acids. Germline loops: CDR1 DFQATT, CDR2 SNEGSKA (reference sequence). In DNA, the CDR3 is TGCAGTGCTAGAGATAGCCCCGAGGAGAATTTT. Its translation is CSARDSPEENF.

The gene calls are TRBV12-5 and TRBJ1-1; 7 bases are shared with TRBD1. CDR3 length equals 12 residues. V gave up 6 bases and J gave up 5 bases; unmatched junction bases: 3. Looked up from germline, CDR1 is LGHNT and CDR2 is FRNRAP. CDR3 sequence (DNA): TGTGCTAGTGGGAGACAGGGAACTGAAGCTTTCTTT. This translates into CASGRQGTEAFF. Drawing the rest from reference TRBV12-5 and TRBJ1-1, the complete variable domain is DARVTQTPRHKVTEMGQEVTMRCQPILGHNTVFWYRQTMMQGLELLAYFRNRAPLDDSGMPKDRFSAEMPDATLATLKIQPSEPRDSAVYFCASGRQGTEAFFGQGTRLTVV.

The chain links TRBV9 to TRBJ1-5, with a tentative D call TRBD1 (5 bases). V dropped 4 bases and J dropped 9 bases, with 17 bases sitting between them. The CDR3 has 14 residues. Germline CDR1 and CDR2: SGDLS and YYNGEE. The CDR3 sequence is CASSPRGELRPQHF. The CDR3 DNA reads TGTGCCAGCAGCCCCCGGGGGGAGCTAAGGCCCCAGCATTTT. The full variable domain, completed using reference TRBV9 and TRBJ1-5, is DSGVTQTPKHLITATGQRVTLRCSPRSGDLSVYWYQQSLDQGLQFLIQYYNGEERAKGNILERFSAQQFPDLHSELNLSSLELGDSALYFCASSPRGELRPQHFGDGTRLSIL.

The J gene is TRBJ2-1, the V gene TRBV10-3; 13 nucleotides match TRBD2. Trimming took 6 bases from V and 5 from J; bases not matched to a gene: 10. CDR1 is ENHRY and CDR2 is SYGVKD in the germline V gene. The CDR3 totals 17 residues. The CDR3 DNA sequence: TGTGCCATCAGAGACCAACCGACTAGCGGGAGGCACAATGAGCAGTTCTTC. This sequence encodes CAIRDQPTSGRHNEQFF.

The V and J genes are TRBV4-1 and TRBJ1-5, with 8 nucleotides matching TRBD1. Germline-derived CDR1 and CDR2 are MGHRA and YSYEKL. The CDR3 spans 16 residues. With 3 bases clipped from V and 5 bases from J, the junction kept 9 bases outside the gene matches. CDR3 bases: TGCGCCAGCAGCCACCAAGTAGAACAGGGGGATCAGCCCCAGCATTTT. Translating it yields CASSHQVEQGDQPQHF.

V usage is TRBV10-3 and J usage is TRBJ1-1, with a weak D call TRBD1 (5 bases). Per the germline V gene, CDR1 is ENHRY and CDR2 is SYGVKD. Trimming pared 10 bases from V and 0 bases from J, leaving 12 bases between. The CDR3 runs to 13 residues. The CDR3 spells CATTTDMNTEAFF. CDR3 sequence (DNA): TGTGCCACGACGACAGACATGAACACTGAAGCTTTCTTT.

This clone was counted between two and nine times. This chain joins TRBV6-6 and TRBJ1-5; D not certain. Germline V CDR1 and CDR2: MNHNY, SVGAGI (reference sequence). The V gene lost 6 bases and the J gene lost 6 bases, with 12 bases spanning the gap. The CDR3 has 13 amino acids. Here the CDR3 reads CASSPNGLQPQHF. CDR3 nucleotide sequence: TGTGCCAGCAGCCCGAATGGACTTCAGCCCCAGCATTTT.

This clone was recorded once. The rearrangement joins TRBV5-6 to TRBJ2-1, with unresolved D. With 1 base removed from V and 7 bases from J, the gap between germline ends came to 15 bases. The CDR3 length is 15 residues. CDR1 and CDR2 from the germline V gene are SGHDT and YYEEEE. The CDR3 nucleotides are TGTGCCAGCAGCTTGTTAATAGACAACTCGAATGAGCAGTTCTTC. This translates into CASSLLIDNSNEQFF.

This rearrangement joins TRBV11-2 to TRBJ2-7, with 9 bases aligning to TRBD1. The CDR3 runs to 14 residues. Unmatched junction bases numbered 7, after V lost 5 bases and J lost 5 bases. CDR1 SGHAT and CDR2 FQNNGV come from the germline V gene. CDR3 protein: CASSDRDRVHEQYF. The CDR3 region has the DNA TGTGCCAGCAGCGACCGGGACAGGGTACACGAGCAGTACTTC. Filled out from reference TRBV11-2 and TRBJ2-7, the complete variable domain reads EAGVAQSPRYKIIEKRQSVAFWCNPISGHATLYWYQQILGQGPKLLIQFQNNGVVDDSQLPKDRFSAERLKGVDSTLKIQPAKLEDSAVYLCASSDRDRVHEQYFGPGTRLTVT.

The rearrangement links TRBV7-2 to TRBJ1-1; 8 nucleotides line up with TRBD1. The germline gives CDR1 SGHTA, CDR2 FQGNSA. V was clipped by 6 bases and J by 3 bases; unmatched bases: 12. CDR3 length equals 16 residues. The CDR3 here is CASSPRTGWADTEAFF. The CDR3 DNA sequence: TGTGCCAGCAGTCCACGGACAGGGTGGGCGGACACTGAAGCTTTCTTT.

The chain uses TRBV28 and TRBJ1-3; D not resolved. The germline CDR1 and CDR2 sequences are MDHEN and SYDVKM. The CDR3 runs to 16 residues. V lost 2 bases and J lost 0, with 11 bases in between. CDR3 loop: CASSLAEVRSGNTIYF. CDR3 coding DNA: TGTGCCAGCAGTTTAGCCGAGGTCCGCTCTGGAAACACCATATATTTT.

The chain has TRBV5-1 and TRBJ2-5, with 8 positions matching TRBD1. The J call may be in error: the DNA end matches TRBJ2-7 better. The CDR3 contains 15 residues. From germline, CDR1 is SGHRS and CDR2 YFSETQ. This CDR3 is CASSLADRDFYEQYF. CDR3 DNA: TGCGCCAGCAGCTTGGCGGACAGGGATTTTTACGAGCAGTACTTC.